The clone carrying this T cell receptor (beta chain) has a count of ten or more. What it recognizes is unknown. This sample was taken from a study of response to subunit inactivated influenza vaccine. Study-wide findings and caveats: There was a suggestion from the authors that each seasonal influenza vaccination recruits few new T cells.

V gave up 6 bases and J gave up 4 bases, with 16 bases separating them. CDR1 and CDR2 from the germline V gene are SGHTA and FQGNSA. The CDR3 is 15 amino acids. TCRdb reprocessed the RT-PCR reads via MiXCR and lists one record per CDR3 protein. The table has around 200,000 distinct CDR3 sequences, about 9% seen once. The TCR was taken from a man aged 50-60 years who received an inactivated influenza vaccine. The specimen comprised non-naive T cells sorted from PBMCs, sampled on the day of vaccination. The V call is TRBV7-2, the J call TRBJ2-1; D tentatively reads TRBD1 or TRBD2 (6 bases each). The CDR3 here is CASSLSGALYNEQFF. The DNA for the CDR3 is TGTGCCAGCAGTTTATCGGGGGCGCTTTACAATGAGCAGTTCTTC.